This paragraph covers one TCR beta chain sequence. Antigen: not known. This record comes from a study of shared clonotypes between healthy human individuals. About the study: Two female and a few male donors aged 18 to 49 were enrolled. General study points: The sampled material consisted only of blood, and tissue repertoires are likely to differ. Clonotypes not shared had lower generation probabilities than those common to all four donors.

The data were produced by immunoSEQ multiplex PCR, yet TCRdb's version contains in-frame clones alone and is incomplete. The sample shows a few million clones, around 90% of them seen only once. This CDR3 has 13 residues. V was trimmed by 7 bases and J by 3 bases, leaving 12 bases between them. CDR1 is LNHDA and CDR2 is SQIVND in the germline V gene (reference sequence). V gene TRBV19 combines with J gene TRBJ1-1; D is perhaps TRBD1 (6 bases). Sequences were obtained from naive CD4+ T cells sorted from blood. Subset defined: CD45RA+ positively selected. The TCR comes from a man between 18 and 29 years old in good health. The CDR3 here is CASIGTTDTEAFF. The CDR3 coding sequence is TGTGCCAGTATTGGGACAACGGACACTGAAGCTTTCTTT.